Listed below are T cell receptor beta chains from one sample, sequenced in a study of blood T cell repertoires in COVID-19. TCRdb's copy holds only in-frame clones and misses some; the assay was immunoSEQ multiplex PCR. The data hold around 24,000 clones, with nearly 90% observed a single time. The sequenced material came from peripheral blood. The receptors stem from a man between 70 and 80 years old with acute or convalescent COVID-19. Each CDR3 is given with its conserved first and last residue. A D gene is named only where the DNA matches it firmly. Size values are once, few and many counts, or a class for expanded clones, and some rows have none.

v_gene,d_gene,j_gene,abundance,CDR3aa,CDR3nt
TRBV7-2,.,TRBJ2-3,.,CASSLDTKRDTQYF,TGTGCCAGCAGCCTCGATACTAAGAGAGATACGCAGTATTTT
TRBV21-1,.,TRBJ2-5,.,CASSKDPRGVGETQYF,TGTGCCAGCAGCAAAGATCCCCGGGGGGTCGGGGAGACCCAGTACTTC
TRBV2,.,TRBJ1-5,.,CASSESRQGEPQHF,TGTGCCAGCAGTGAGTCTCGCCAAGGGGAGCCCCAGCATTTT
TRBV9,TRBD2,TRBJ2-7,.,CASSANGRAAEQYF,TGTGCCAGCAGCGCTAACGGGAGGGCCGCCGAGCAGTACTTC
TRBV6-5,.,TRBJ2-5,.,CASSYSLASRETQYF,TGTGCCAGCAGTTACTCTCTAGCGAGTCGGGAGACCCAGTACTTC
TRBV6-4,TRBD2,TRBJ2-5,.,CASSITSGRAGETQYF,TGTGCCAGCAGTATTACTAGCGGGAGGGCCGGCGAGACCCAGTACTTC
TRBV29-1,.,TRBJ1-2,once,CSVAEGADFNGYTF,TGCAGCGTTGCCGAGGGCGCGGATTTCAATGGCTACACCTTC
TRBV4-2,TRBD1,TRBJ1-2,.,CASSPRDRGNYGYTF,TGTGCCAGCAGCCCTCGGGACAGGGGTAACTATGGCTACACCTTC
TRBV24-1,.,TRBJ2-1,.,CATSGTTGEPYNEQFF,TGTGCCACCAGTGGGACAACAGGTGAACCCTACAATGAGCAGTTCTTC
TRBV4-3,TRBD1,TRBJ1-2,.,CASSQDDRGDGYTF,TGCGCCAGCAGCCAAGATGACAGGGGTGATGGCTACACCTTC
TRBV6-5,.,TRBJ1-5,.,CASSYRVGSNQPQHF,TGTGCCAGCAGTTACCGGGTCGGTAGCAATCAGCCCCAGCATTTT
TRBV7-8,TRBD1,TRBJ2-3,.,CASSSEGASTDTQYF,TGTGCCAGCAGCTCAGAGGGGGCTAGTACAGATACGCAGTATTTT
TRBV18,.,TRBJ2-3,once,CASSPKPGIGSEVGDTQYF,TGTGCCAGCTCACCGAAACCGGGGATAGGGTCGGAGGTAGGAGATACGCAGTATTTT
TRBV27,.,TRBJ2-3,.,CASSLGVERDTQYF,TGTGCCAGCAGTCTAGGAGTAGAAAGAGATACGCAGTATTTT
TRBV7-2,.,TRBJ1-4,.,CASSPRLNEKLFF,TGTGCCAGCAGCCCAAGACTGAACGAAAAACTGTTTTTT
TRBV3-1/TRBV3-2,TRBD1,TRBJ1-1,.,CASSQDGGRGLDTEAFF,TGTGCCAGCAGCCAAGATGGAGGCAGGGGGCTAGACACTGAAGCTTTCTTT
TRBV20-1,.,TRBJ2-1,.,CSARLNEQFF,TGCAGTGCTAGGTTAAATGAGCAGTTCTTC
TRBV27,TRBD1,TRBJ1-6,.,CASSPLTGVNSPLHF,TGTGCCAGCAGTCCTCTGACAGGGGTTAATTCACCCCTCCACTTT
TRBV29-1,.,TRBJ1-1,.,CSVDSREGGEAFF,TGCAGCGTTGACTCCAGGGAAGGTGGAGAAGCTTTCTTT
TRBV5-1,TRBD2,TRBJ2-3,.,CASSLLAGTTDTQYF,TGCGCCAGCAGCTTACTAGCGGGGACCACAGATACGCAGTATTTT
TRBV5-1,.,TRBJ1-4,.,CASSLGPGGPTGEKLFF,TGCGCCAGCAGCTTGGGGCCCGGGGGGCCCACGGGGGAAAAACTGTTTTTT
TRBV6-5,TRBD2,TRBJ2-1,.,CASSAAGGANEQFF,TGTGCCAGCAGCGCCGCGGGAGGGGCGAATGAGCAGTTCTTC
TRBV6-5,.,TRBJ1-6,once,CASSSGSGHSPLHF,TGTGCCAGCAGTAGCGGGTCTGGACATTCACCCCTCCACTTT
TRBV9,.,TRBJ1-6,.,CASTAPHAPGTKSSYNSPLHF,TGTGCCAGCACCGCCCCCCACGCCCCCGGGACAAAGAGCTCCTATAATTCACCCCTCCACTTT
TRBV6-2/TRBV6-3,.,TRBJ2-5,.,CASRPLGGQETQYF,TGTGCCAGCAGACCTCTCGGGGGACAAGAGACCCAGTACTTC
TRBV12-3/TRBV12-4,.,TRBJ1-2,.,CASSPGLEGYTF,TGTGCCAGCAGTCCAGGGCTGGAAGGCTACACCTTC
TRBV7-6,.,TRBJ1-5,.,CASSLGTNQPQHF,TGTGCCAGCAGCCTAGGGACAAATCAGCCCCAGCATTTT
TRBV29-1,.,TRBJ2-3,.,CSVEGGGGGTDTQYF,TGCAGCGTTGAAGGTGGAGGGGGGGGTACAGATACGCAGTATTTT
TRBV5-5,TRBD1,TRBJ2-1,.,CASSLQGAGYNEQFF,TGTGCCAGCAGCCTACAGGGGGCTGGATACAATGAGCAGTTCTTC
TRBV19,.,TRBJ2-5,.,CASSRQAQETQYF,TGTGCCAGCAGTCGACAGGCCCAAGAGACCCAGTACTTC
TRBV28,.,TRBJ2-1,.,CASSLGLLTEQFF,TGTGCCAGCAGTTTAGGACTGCTAACAGAGCAGTTCTTC
TRBV20-1,.,TRBJ2-7,.,CSAPQGYEQYF,TGCAGTGCTCCACAGGGCTACGAGCAGTACTTC
TRBV7-9,TRBD2,TRBJ2-1,.,CASITSSGSYNEQFF,TGTGCCAGCATTACCTCTAGCGGATCTTACAATGAGCAGTTCTTC
TRBV24-1,.,TRBJ1-5,.,CATSDQNQPQHF,TGTGCCACCAGTGACCAGAATCAGCCCCAGCATTTT
TRBV14,TRBD2,TRBJ2-7,.,CASRDQREYEQYF,TGTGCCAGCAGGGACCAGCGGGAGTACGAGCAGTACTTC
TRBV24-1,.,TRBJ2-1,.,CATRESLHNEQFF,TGTGCCACCAGGGAGAGTCTTCACAATGAGCAGTTCTTC
TRBV6-1,TRBD1,TRBJ2-3,.,CASSEAARGTDTQYF,TGTGCCAGCAGTGAAGCGGCCAGGGGGACAGATACGCAGTATTTT
TRBV12-3/TRBV12-4,TRBD1,TRBJ2-7,once,CASSQTDRAEQYF,TGTGCCAGCAGCCAAACAGACAGGGCCGAGCAGTACTTC